The present T cell receptor beta chain was sequenced within a study of T cell changes during pregnancy in multiple sclerosis. Repertoires were generated with immunoSEQ multiplex PCR, while TCRdb's copy carries only in-frame clones and drops some. The table includes 40,000 to 45,000 clones, over 90% detected once. The CDR3 has 19 residues. In germline, CDR1 is LGHNA, CDR2 YSLEER. V was clipped by 0 bases and J by 4 bases, with 19 bases between them. V usage is TRBV4-3 and J usage is TRBJ1-6; D ambiguous. The TCR was taken from a female donor with multiple sclerosis, enrolled in a pregnancy study. The sequencing here drew on CD8+ T cells from peripheral blood mononuclear cells, taken in the third trimester of pregnancy. CDR3 amino acids: CASSQDFIPPGSYNSPLHF. The CDR3 nucleotides are TGCGCCAGCAGCCAAGATTTTATTCCCCCAGGATCATATAATTCACCCCTCCACTTT.